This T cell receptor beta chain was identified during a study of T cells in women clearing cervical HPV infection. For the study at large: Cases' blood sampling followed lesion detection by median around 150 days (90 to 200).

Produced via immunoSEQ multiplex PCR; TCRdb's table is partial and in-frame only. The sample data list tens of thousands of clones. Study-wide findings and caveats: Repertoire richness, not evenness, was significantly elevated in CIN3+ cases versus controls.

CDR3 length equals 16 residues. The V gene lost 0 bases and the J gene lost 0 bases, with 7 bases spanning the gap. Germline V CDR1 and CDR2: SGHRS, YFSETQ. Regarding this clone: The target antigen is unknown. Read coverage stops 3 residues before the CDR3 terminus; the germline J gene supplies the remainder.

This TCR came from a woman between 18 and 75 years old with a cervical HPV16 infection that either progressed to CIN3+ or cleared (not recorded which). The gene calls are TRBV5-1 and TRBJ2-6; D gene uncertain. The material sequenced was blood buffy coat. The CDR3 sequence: CASSLAGSSGANVLTF. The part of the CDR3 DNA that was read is TGCGCCAGCAGCTTGGCAGGTAGCTCTGGGGCCAACGTC.